Listed below are T cell receptor beta chains from one sample, sequenced in a study of vaccination and CD4 T cells after COVID-19. MiXCR, applied by TCRdb to the PCR reads, yields one record per CDR3 protein. The sample includes nearly 5,000 distinct CDR3 sequences, roughly 45% of them seen just once. These TCRs' antigens remain unknown. The material sequenced was CD4+ T cells from blood, cultured in vitro, taken after SARS-CoV-2 vaccination. The receptor set was obtained from a human donor who had recovered from COVID-19. The CDR3 runs from the conserved cysteine through the conserved F or W. Each record gives: CDR3 length, J gene, clone size, V gene, D gene, CDR3 DNA, CDR3 protein. The D gene is left open where the match is weak. Only some rows state a clone size, as once, few, many or a class for expanded clones.

20 TRBJ1-2 once TRBV9 . TGTGCCAGCAGCGTAGCAGATCGGGAGGAGGGACCTAAAAGGGGCTATGGCTACACCTTC CASSVADREEGPKRGYGYTF
16 TRBJ2-2 . TRBV6-5 TRBD1 TGTGCCAGCAGTTCCCCCGACAGGGGGAACACCGGGGAGCTGTTTTTT CASSSPDRGNTGELFF
18 TRBJ2-2 few TRBV7-6 . TGTGCCAGCAGCTTAGAAGGGGGGGCTCGTGCGAACACCGGGGAGCTGTTTTTT CASSLEGGARANTGELFF
14 TRBJ2-7 few TRBV10-1 . TGCGCCAGCAGTCGGGACGAGGGGTTCTCCGAGCAGTACTTC CASSRDEGFSEQYF
16 TRBJ2-5 few TRBV7-6 . TGTGCCAGCAGCTTTTCCTCCGTGGGGCGCCAAGAGACCCAGTACTTC CASSFSSVGRQETQYF
15 TRBJ1-6 . TRBV7-3 . TGTGCCAGCAGCACAATACCCGGGACACTTTCACCCCTCCACTTT CASSTIPGTLSPLHF
12 TRBJ1-2 . TRBV19 . TGTGCCAGTAGTAAGGGGGACTATGGCTACACCTTC CASSKGDYGYTF
19 TRBJ2-6 . TRBV10-3 . TGTGCCATCAGTGATCAGGGAATAGCTCTTCTCTCTGGGGCCAACGTCCTGACTTTC CAISDQGIALLSGANVLTF
15 TRBJ2-7 . TRBV12-3/TRBV12-4 TRBD2 TGTGCCAGCAGTTTAGGACTAGCGGGATCGGGCGAGCAGTACTTC CASSLGLAGSGEQYF
10 TRBJ1-4 . TRBV21-1 . TGTGCCCAGCCCAGGGACACTACGACTTTT CAQPRDTTTF
13 TRBJ1-2 few TRBV28 . TGTGCCAGCACGACTGACAGCTTCTATGGCTACACCTTC CASTTDSFYGYTF
14 TRBJ1-3 . TRBV20-1 . TGCAGTGCGCGAAGGGGGGAAACTGGAAACACCATATATTTT CSARRGETGNTIYF
15 TRBJ2-2 few TRBV9 . TGTGCCAGCAGCGGAGCAGTTATCGGGGCCGGGGAGCTGTTTTTT CASSGAVIGAGELFF
17 TRBJ2-1 . TRBV11-2 TRBD2 TGTGCCAGCAGCTCCAGAGACCAAGCGGGAGGTAGAAATGAGCAGTTCTTC CASSSRDQAGGRNEQFF
16 TRBJ1-1 . TRBV19 TRBD1 TGTGCCAGTAGTACCGATGTGGACAGGGGGGACACTGAAGCTTTCTTT CASSTDVDRGDTEAFF
13 TRBJ1-1 . TRBV5-4 . TGTGCCAGCAGCTGGGACTGGAACACTGAAGCTTTCTTT CASSWDWNTEAFF
14 TRBJ2-7 once TRBV7-8 . TGTGCCAGCAGAGATTCATCCAGAGCCTACGAGCAGTACTTC CASRDSSRAYEQYF
16 TRBJ2-7 . TRBV7-2 TRBD2 TGTGCCAGCAGCCAAGGAGGAGCGGGGGTCCCCTACGAGCAGTACTTC CASSQGGAGVPYEQYF
13 TRBJ1-2 few TRBV19 . TGTGCCAGTAGTATGCAGGGTAACTATGGCTACACCTTC CASSMQGNYGYTF
15 TRBJ1-6 . TRBV2 TRBD1 TGTGCCAGCAGTCCGTCCCCGACAGGGGGGTCACCCCTCCACTTT CASSPSPTGGSPLHF
13 TRBJ1-3 . TRBV20-1 . TGCAGTGCTCAAGGGTTAGCTGGAAGCACCATATATTTT CSAQGLAGSTIYF
15 TRBJ1-5 . TRBV20-1 TRBD1 TGCAGTGCTAGGCAGGGGGCGAGTGGCAATCAGCCCCAGCATTTT CSARQGASGNQPQHF
12 TRBJ1-2 . TRBV2 . TGTGCCAGCACTGGATCGCCCTATGGCTACACCTTC CASTGSPYGYTF
15 TRBJ1-1 once TRBV7-9 . TGTGCCAGCAGCCCCGAGGACAGAAGAAACACTGAAGCTTTCTTT CASSPEDRRNTEAFF
12 TRBJ1-5 few TRBV7-2 . TGTGCCAGCAGTTTTAGCAATCAGCCCCAGCATTTT CASSFSNQPQHF